The 32 T cell receptor beta chains listed next were all sequenced from one sample in a study of blood T cell repertoires in COVID-19 (dated by TCRdb to 2020 to 2022). The protocol used for the library was the immunoSEQ multiplex PCR assay. TCRdb provides this immuneACCESS table in a form limited to in-frame rearrangements. Some clones are lacking; in checked studies, under half of them reflect an unresolved V gene, and why the rest are absent is not known. This sample lists about 88,000 clones; 90% were detected once. Together, the top ten hold under 2% of the sample. Sequenced material: peripheral blood. These receptors were obtained from a man aged 55 to 70 with acute or convalescent COVID-19.

The V and J genes are TRBV5-1 and TRBJ2-3, with 9 bases lining up with TRBD2. J was trimmed by 1 base and V by 0 bases; bases with no gene match: 3. CDR1 and CDR2 (germline): SGHRS, YFSETQ. This CDR3 is built from 16 residues. The CDR3 region has the DNA TGCGCCAGCAGCTTGGGGGCTAGCGGGGGCACAGATACGCAGTATTTT. Its translation is CASSLGASGGTDTQYF. Full variable domain (outside the CDR3, taken from reference TRBV5-1 and TRBJ2-3): KAGVTQTPRYLIKTRGQQVTLSCSPISGHRSVSWYQQTPGQGLQFLFEYFSETQRNKGNFPGRFSGRQFSNSRSEMNVSTLELGDSALYLCASSLGASGGTDTQYFGPGTRLTVL.

The chain joins TRBV5-5 to TRBJ2-3, with 13 bases lining up with TRBD2. The germline V gene has CDR1 SGHKS and CDR2 YYEKEE (reference sequence). This CDR3 contains 15 residues. The V gene end was trimmed by 2 bases and the J gene end by 5 bases; junction bases not matched to a gene: 2. The CDR3 is CASSFGLAGEDTQYF. In nucleotides, the CDR3 is TGTGCCAGCAGCTTTGGACTAGCGGGAGAAGATACGCAGTATTTT.

The chain joins TRBV5-1 to TRBJ2-5; D perhaps matches TRBD2 (5 bases). V shed 5 bases and J shed 0 bases, with 14 bases lying between them. The CDR3 totals 15 residues. The germline V gene has CDR1 SGHRS and CDR2 YFSETQ. The CDR3 is CASSRSGGDQETQYF. DNA for the CDR3: TGCGCCAGCAGTAGAAGCGGCGGTGACCAAGAGACCCAGTACTTC.

This chain joins TRBV5-4 and TRBJ1-2; D is possibly TRBD1 (6 bases). CDR1 and CDR2 (germline): SGHNT, YYREEE (reference sequence). CDR3 size: 14 residues. The V gene lost 2 bases and the J gene lost 3 bases, with 11 bases spanning the gap. CDR3 in DNA: TGTGCCAGCAGCTTAAGGGGGATTTACTATGGCTACACCTTC. This sequence encodes CASSLRGIYYGYTF.

The rearrangement links TRBV6-1 to TRBJ1-1; D is unresolved. This CDR3 spans 13 amino acids. Germline V gives CDR1 MNHNS, CDR2 SASEGT. The V end was cut by 2 bases, the J end by 5 bases, with 9 bases between. The CDR3 loop is CASSESGGTEAFF. As DNA, the CDR3 is TGTGCCAGCAGTGAAAGCGGAGGGACTGAAGCTTTCTTT.

The V and J genes are TRBV10-3 and TRBJ2-7; 7 positions agree with TRBD1. J lost 6 bases, V lost 0 bases, and 5 bases had no gene match. The CDR3 extends over 14 amino acids. Germline lookup yields CDR1 ENHRY and CDR2 SYGVKD. In DNA form, the CDR3 reads TGTGCCATCAGTGAGTCGAGACAGGGATCCGAGCAGTACTTC. It specifies CAISESRQGSEQYF.

The chain recombines TRBV4-3 with TRBJ2-3; 13 positions agree with TRBD2. The CDR3 length is 15 residues. CDR1 and CDR2 from the germline V gene are LGHNA and YSLEER. V lost 4 bases and J lost 4; bases outside the gene matches: 2. CDR3 loop: CASSRGLAGSDTQYF. The CDR3, as DNA: TGCGCCAGCAGCCGGGGACTAGCGGGATCAGATACGCAGTATTTT.

This chain joins TRBV19 and TRBJ2-7, with D possibly being TRBD1 (6 bases). The germline V gene has CDR1 LNHDA and CDR2 SQIVND (reference sequence). This CDR3 has 14 amino acids. Deletions cut 5 bases from V and 6 bases from J, with 17 bases between. CDR3 DNA: TGTGCCAGTAGTTCCACAGGGTCGGCGGGCGAGCAGTACTTC. Translating gives CASSSTGSAGEQYF.

The genes are TRBV6-4 and TRBJ2-1; unclear D gene. CDR3 length equals 13 residues. The V end lost 5 bases, the J end lost 5 bases, and 10 bases lay between the germline ends. From germline, CDR1 is MRHNA and CDR2 SNTAGT. The CDR3 loop reads CASSSGPHNEQFF. The CDR3 DNA follows: TGTGCCAGCAGTTCCGGTCCGCACAATGAGCAGTTCTTC.

The chain is built from TRBV19 and TRBJ1-6; a possible D gene is TRBD1 (5 bases). Trimming shortened V by 6 bases and J by 8 bases, and 17 bases separated the two germline ends. CDR1 LNHDA and CDR2 SQIVND come from the germline V gene (reference sequence). This CDR3 has 15 residues. CDR3 residues: CASRAPGGVDSPLHF. DNA for the CDR3: TGTGCCAGTAGGGCCCCCGGGGGGGTTGATTCACCCCTCCACTTT.

Here the CDR3 reads CASSTRTGLNTGELFF. The CDR3 DNA reads TGTGCCAGCAGTACTAGGACAGGGCTAAACACCGGGGAGCTGTTTTTT. The chain uses TRBV28 and TRBJ2-2; TRBD1 aligns across 8 bases. The CDR3 has 16 amino acids. V gave up 5 bases and J gave up 2 bases; unmatched junction bases: 7. Germline V gives CDR1 MDHEN, CDR2 SYDVKM.

This rearrangement joins TRBV5-1 to TRBJ1-6; no clear D. The CDR3 consists of 15 residues. The germline CDR1 and CDR2 sequences are SGHRS and YFSETQ. V was trimmed by 0 bases and J by 6 bases, leaving 10 bases between them. The CDR3 DNA follows: TGCGCCAGCAGCTTGGCCTTCGGTGTTAATTCACCCCTCCACTTT. Amino acid sequence: CASSLAFGVNSPLHF.

In its sample, this clone was seen a few times. The chain joins TRBV6-5 to TRBJ2-2; perhaps TRBD1 as D (5 bases). CDR1 is MNHEY, CDR2 SVGAGI, per germline. V was shortened by 0 bases and J by 6 bases, with 5 bases between the two germline ends. The CDR3 loop spans 13 amino acids. CDR3 nucleotide sequence: TGTGCCAGCAGTTACTCGACAGCCGGGGAGCTGTTTTTT. Protein: CASSYSTAGELFF.

In its sample, this clone was seen a few times. The chain links TRBV11-3 to TRBJ1-1; TRBD1 matches 7 bases. Germline V gene data show CDR1 as SGHNT and CDR2 as YENEEA. V lost 9 bases, J lost 4 bases, and 5 bases stayed unmatched. This CDR3 has 12 residues. The CDR3 coding sequence is TGTGCCAGTTCAGGGGGAGTCACTGAAGCTTTCTTT. Translation gives CASSGGVTEAFF.

This chain's CDR3 is CASSSVDSHPNSPLHF. In DNA form, the CDR3 reads TGTGCCAGCAGCTCCGTGGACAGCCACCCGAATTCACCCCTCCACTTT. V gene TRBV11-1 combines with J gene TRBJ1-6; tentative D call: TRBD1 (6 bases). Trimming removed 4 bases at V and 7 bases at J, with 17 bases between. The CDR3 has 16 amino acids. Per germline, CDR1 SGHAT and CDR2 FQDESV (reference sequence).

The rearrangement links TRBV28 to TRBJ1-1, with TRBD1 identical over 8 bases. Germline values: CDR1 MDHEN, CDR2 SYDVKM. This CDR3 comprises 15 residues. V shed 5 bases and J 0 bases; nucleotides not matched to a gene: 5. The CDR3 bases are TGTGCCAGCAGTAGAACGGGACAGGTGAACACTGAAGCTTTCTTT. Translated, it gives CASSRTGQVNTEAFF. The complete variable domain, with remaining parts taken from reference TRBV28 and TRBJ1-1, reads DVKVTQSSRYLVKRTGEKVFLECVQDMDHENMFWYRQDPGLGLRLIYFSYDVKMKEKGDIPEGYSVSREKKERFSLILESASTNQTSMYLCASSRTGQVNTEAFFGQGTRLTVV.

The chain couples TRBV13 to TRBJ1-1; a weak D match, TRBD1 (6 bases). There are 17 residues in the CDR3. Deletions cut 1 base from V and 0 bases from J, with 15 bases between. The germline CDR1 and CDR2 sequences are PRHDT and FYEKMQ (reference sequence). The CDR3 DNA is TGTGCCAGCAGCTTAGAATCAGCAGGGGTCATGAACACTGAAGCTTTCTTT. Protein: CASSLESAGVMNTEAFF.

In DNA form, the CDR3 reads TGTGCCAGCAGGGACCCCGGGACAGCCTCTGGAAACACCATATATTTT. It specifies CASRDPGTASGNTIYF. The rearrangement joins TRBV3-1 (or the pseudogene TRBV3-2) to TRBJ1-3; 7 bases are a match to TRBD1. V lost 6 bases and J lost 0; bases outside the gene matches: 8. Germline assignment: CDR1 LGHDT and CDR2 YNNKEL (reference sequence). The CDR3 runs to 16 residues.

DNA for the CDR3: TGTGCCAGCAGCTTAGAGGGGACTCCCTCCTACGAGCAGTACTTC. It codes for CASSLEGTPSYEQYF. This chain links TRBV11-3 with TRBJ2-7; possibly TRBD2 for D (6 bases). CDR1 is SGHNT, CDR2 YENEEA, per germline. Trimming left V 0 bases short and J 0 bases short, with 9 bases between. The length of the CDR3 is 15 residues.

The V and J genes are TRBV6-4 and TRBJ2-7, with D tentatively TRBD1 (6 bases). Germline CDR1 MRHNA, CDR2 SNTAGT. CDR3 length equals 16 residues. V shed 5 bases and J shed 1 base, with 18 bases lying between them. For the CDR3, the DNA is TGTGCCAGCAGTCCAGCAACAGGGCAAGGTTCCTACGAGCAGTACTTC. Its translation: CASSPATGQGSYEQYF.

The rearrangement uses TRBV7-2 and TRBJ2-2; D ambiguous. CDR3 length: 15 residues. V was clipped by 4 bases and J by 4 bases, with 13 bases between them. Germline V CDR1 and CDR2: SGHTA, FQGNSA. CDR3 amino acids: CASSSPGQSTGELFF. The CDR3 DNA sequence: TGTGCCAGCAGCTCGCCGGGTCAGAGCACCGGGGAGCTGTTTTTT.

The rearrangement links TRBV5-4 to TRBJ2-1; 8 positions match TRBD2. Unmatched junction bases numbered 8, after V lost 7 bases and J lost 2 bases. Germline V gene data show CDR1 as SGHNT and CDR2 as YYREEE (reference sequence). CDR3 length: 15 amino acids. The CDR3 reads CASYHGTSPYNEQFF. Written as DNA, the CDR3 is TGTGCCAGCTATCATGGGACTAGTCCCTACAATGAGCAGTTCTTC.

The chain carries TRBV30 and TRBJ2-1, with 8 bases fitting TRBD1. The CDR3 contains 13 residues. The junction had 8 bases not matched to a gene; V was cut back by 8 bases and J by 5 bases. CDR1 GTSNPN and CDR2 SVGIG come from the germline V gene (reference sequence). The CDR3 nucleotides read TGTGCCGAAACTCAGGGGGCTCACAATGAGCAGTTCTTC. Its translation: CAETQGAHNEQFF.

The V call is TRBV19, the J call TRBJ2-2; 8 bases line up with TRBD1. Germline V gene sequence: CDR1 LNHDA, CDR2 SQIVND (reference sequence). The CDR3 is 13 residues long. With 5 bases clipped from V and 7 bases from J, the junction kept 3 bases outside the gene matches. The CDR3 nucleotides are TGTGCCAGTAGTTCGACAGGGGTCGGGGAGCTGTTTTTT. Translated: CASSSTGVGELFF.

This sequence joins TRBV9 and TRBJ1-2; maybe TRBD1 (6 bases). The ends were cut back, 6 bases at V and 4 bases at J, with 10 bases in the middle. Germline V gene sequence: CDR1 SGDLS, CDR2 YYNGEE. CDR3 length equals 12 residues. This CDR3 reads CASNRDRYGYTF. The CDR3 bases are TGTGCCAGCAACAGGGACCGCTATGGCTACACCTTC.

The chain joins TRBV28 to TRBJ2-2; D possibly corresponds to TRBD1 (6 bases). Trimming stripped 1 base from V and 8 bases from J, with 8 bases between. The germline CDR1 and CDR2 sequences are MDHEN and SYDVKM. This CDR3 is built from 13 residues. The CDR3 reads CASSLSGEGELFF. Here the CDR3 DNA reads TGTGCCAGCAGTTTATCAGGGGAGGGGGAGCTGTTTTTT.

The rearrangement uses TRBV29-1 and TRBJ1-2, with D perhaps TRBD1 (6 bases). The CDR3 sequence is 13 residues long. From germline, CDR1 is SQVTM and CDR2 ANQGSEA. V shed 8 bases and J shed 3 bases, with 16 bases lying between them. CDR3 residues: CSSGTPSDYGYTF. The CDR3 region has the DNA TGCAGCTCAGGGACACCCTCCGACTATGGCTACACCTTC. The full variable domain, completed using reference TRBV29-1 and TRBJ1-2, is SAVISQKPSRDICQRGTSLTIQCQVDSQVTMMFWYRQQPGQSLTLIATANQGSEATYESGFVIDKFPISRPNLTFSTLTVSNMSPEDSSIYLCSSGTPSDYGYTFGSGTRLTVV.

The chain combines TRBV19 with TRBJ1-5, with 7 nucleotides matching TRBD1. V trimming: 4 bases; J trimming: 6 bases; junction bases outside the gene matches: 12. The germline V gene has CDR1 LNHDA and CDR2 SQIVND (reference sequence). The CDR3 runs to 16 residues. For the CDR3, the DNA is TGTGCCAGTAGTAGTAGGGACAGTTTGGGTCGTCAGCCCCAGCATTTT. Residues: CASSSRDSLGRQPQHF. The full variable domain, in which reference TRBV19 and TRBJ1-5 provide the parts outside the CDR3, is DGGITQSPKYLFRKEGQNVTLSCEQNLNHDAMYWYRQDPGQGLRLIYYSQIVNDFQKGDIAEGYSVSREKKESFPLTVTSAQKNPTAFYLCASSSRDSLGRQPQHFGDGTRLSIL.

A single count supports this clone. V usage is TRBV19 and J usage is TRBJ1-2, with D possibly matching TRBD1 (5 bases). CDR3 length: 13 amino acids. Germline values: CDR1 LNHDA, CDR2 SQIVND (reference sequence). Trimming shortened V by 3 bases and J by 4 bases, and 9 bases separated the two germline ends. This chain's CDR3 is CASSITGGYGYTF. The CDR3 nucleotides read TGTGCCAGTAGTATCACGGGGGGCTATGGCTACACCTTC.

This rearrangement joins TRBV7-2 to TRBJ2-1, with D possibly being TRBD1 (7 bases). The V end lost 1 base, the J end lost 9 bases, and 13 bases lay between the germline ends. CDR1 and CDR2 from the germline V gene are SGHTA and FQGNSA. The CDR3 is 14 residues long. DNA of the CDR3: TGTGCCAGCAGCTTAGGCGGCAGGGGGGCTGAGCAGTTCTTC. This sequence encodes CASSLGGRGAEQFF.

The rearrangement joins TRBV11-2 to TRBJ2-7; 8 positions agree with TRBD1. This CDR3 contains 16 residues. Germline CDR1 reads SGHAT; CDR2 reads FQNNGV. J was trimmed by 6 bases and V by 5 bases; bases with no gene match: 15. The CDR3 sequence is CASSPRWQGAFGEQYF. The CDR3 bases are TGTGCCAGCAGCCCAAGGTGGCAGGGGGCGTTCGGCGAGCAGTACTTC.

This chain connects TRBV11-2 to TRBJ2-5, with D possibly being TRBD1 (6 bases). CDR3 length: 15 residues. From germline, CDR1 is SGHAT and CDR2 FQNNGV. V lost 5 bases and J lost 0, with 13 bases in between. CDR3 sequence reads: CASSRPYRDQETQYF. The DNA for the CDR3 is TGTGCCAGCAGCCGCCCCTACAGGGACCAAGAGACCCAGTACTTC.